The 27 T cell receptor beta chains reported below all come from one sample, sequenced in a study of T cells in Graves' hyperthyroidism and ophthalmopathy (dated by TCRdb to about 2019). Library preparation employed multiplex PCR. The instrument given in TCRdb is Illumina HiSeq 2000. TCR beta CDR3 regions were amplified from RNA transcripts. A first-round RT-PCR of the TCR CDR3 used the HTBI primer set with the Qiagen OneStep RT-PCR kit. TCRdb redid the processing of the public reads, applying fastp at Q25 and MiXCR, and retained in-frame beta chains. Rows merge per CDR3 protein into single entries with the most common DNA and genes. For this sample the table gives around 350,000 distinct CDR3 sequences, of which 15% to 20% were detected only once. The leading ten clones occupy 3.7% of the sample. The specimen was blood. The receptors stem from a woman aged 18-29 years with Graves' hyperthyroidism.

This clonotype was seen many times. The genes are TRBV27 and TRBJ2-7; D gene ambiguous. The CDR3 extends over 15 amino acids. Trimming shortened V by 0 bases and J by 0 bases, and 9 bases separated the two germline ends. The germline V gene has CDR1 MNHEY and CDR2 SMNVEV (reference sequence). The CDR3 region has the DNA TGTGCCAGCAGTTTATCTGCCAGCTACTCCTACGAGCAGTACTTC. As protein: CASSLSASYSYEQYF.

This chain links TRBV18 with TRBJ1-2; no clear D. The CDR3 is 15 amino acids. The V end lost 6 bases, the J end lost 2 bases, and 16 bases lay between the germline ends. CDR1 and CDR2 from the germline V gene are KGHSH and LQKENI. CDR3 bases: TGTGCCAGCTCTCAACCGACGGCCGGGAACTATGGCTACACCTTC. Translating it yields CASSQPTAGNYGYTF.

Note on this clonotype: A clone one base away is much larger, so this may be a read error. Because the CDR3 is missing its conserved closing phenylalanine or tryptophan, this is likely a read error. The genes are TRBV7-9 and TRBJ2-2, with D uncertain. This CDR3 contains 13 residues. V lost 1 base and J lost 7, with 7 bases in between. From germline, CDR1 is SEHNR and CDR2 FQNEAQ (reference sequence). Written as DNA, the CDR3 is TGTGCCAGCAGCTTAGTCAACGGCGGGGAGCTGTTTGTT. This sequence encodes CASSLVNGGELFV.

The V call is TRBV7-3, the J call TRBJ2-5; 7 nucleotides line up with TRBD2. Germline assignment: CDR1 SGHTA and CDR2 FQGTGA. The CDR3 runs to 11 residues. V was clipped by 2 bases and J by 10 bases; unmatched bases: 1. The CDR3 sequence: CASSLGGGQYF. CDR3 DNA sequence: TGTGCCAGCAGCTTAGGGGGGGGCCAGTACTTC.

In its sample, this clonotype was seen a few times. This chain links TRBV28 with TRBJ2-7; TRBD1 aligns across 10 bases. This CDR3 has 15 amino acids. The germline V gene encodes CDR1 MDHEN and CDR2 SYDVKM. V lost 5 bases and J lost 0; bases outside the gene matches: 4. The CDR3 region is CASSDGTGASYEQYF. The CDR3 DNA follows: TGTGCCAGCAGTGACGGGACAGGGGCCTCCTACGAGCAGTACTTC.

V and J are TRBV6-2 or TRBV6-3 and TRBJ2-5; the match to TRBD2 covers 12 bases. Germline-derived CDR1 and CDR2 are MNHEY and SVGEGT. With V trimmed by 2 bases and J by 6 bases, 16 bases remained unmatched. The CDR3 contains 19 residues. The CDR3 bases are TGTGCCAGCAGTTACGCGACAGGGCGGCTAGCGGGGGGGCCAAAGACCCAGTACTTC. Protein product: CASSYATGRLAGGPKTQYF.

The chain joins TRBV28 to TRBJ2-7; 7 bases are shared with TRBD2. Germline V gene sequence: CDR1 MDHEN, CDR2 SYDVKM. The CDR3 spans 14 residues. The trim removed 1 base at V and 3 bases at J, leaving 3 bases unmatched. In nucleotides, the CDR3 is TGTGCCAGCAGTTTATCCCCGGGGGGCTACGAGCAGTACTTC. This codes for CASSLSPGGYEQYF.

CDR3 DNA: TGCGCCAGCAGCCCCAGGACAAAAGGTTCCTACGAGCAGTACTTC. Translation: CASSPRTKGSYEQYF. This rearrangement joins TRBV5-1 to TRBJ2-7; tentatively, D is TRBD1 (5 bases). This CDR3 is built from 15 residues. Per germline, CDR1 SGHRS and CDR2 YFSETQ. Deletions cut 4 bases from V and 1 base from J, with 15 bases between. The whole variable domain, filled in from reference TRBV5-1 and TRBJ2-7, reads KAGVTQTPRYLIKTRGQQVTLSCSPISGHRSVSWYQQTPGQGLQFLFEYFSETQRNKGNFPGRFSGRQFSNSRSEMNVSTLELGDSALYLCASSPRTKGSYEQYFGPGTRLTVT.

This clonotype has ten or more counts. The V and J genes are TRBV25-1 and TRBJ2-6, with D possibly TRBD1 on 6 matching bases. The CDR3 is made up of 17 amino acids. V lost 6 bases and J 2 bases, leaving 17 bases between the germline ends. CDR1 is MGHDK and CDR2 is SYGVNS in the germline V gene. The CDR3 protein is CASSDPGHTTGANVLTF. The CDR3 DNA reads as TGTGCCAGCAGCGATCCGGGACACACTACTGGGGCCAACGTCCTGACTTTC.

Ten or more counts support this clonotype. The chain has TRBV2 and TRBJ1-5; 7 nucleotides agree with TRBD1. CDR1 is SNHLY, CDR2 FYNNEI, per germline. The J segment lost 6 bases and the V segment lost 6 bases, leaving 5 bases of the junction unmatched. The CDR3 spans 13 residues. The CDR3 sequence: CASRQGQGQPQHF. The CDR3 nucleotides read TGTGCCAGCAGACAGGGGCAGGGTCAGCCCCAGCATTTT.

This clonotype has at least ten counts. V gene TRBV11-2 combines with J gene TRBJ2-7; possibly TRBD1 or TRBD2 for D (5 bases each). This CDR3 is built from 18 residues. The V end was cut by 5 bases, the J end by 6 bases, with 29 bases between. CDR1 and CDR2 (germline): SGHAT, FQNNGV. The CDR3 DNA follows: TGTGCCAGCAGCCCGATCGAAGACCGGGACCCCATTTTTTGCGAGCAGTACTTC. It codes for CASSPIEDRDPIFCEQYF. Full variable domain (rest looked up from reference TRBV11-2 and TRBJ2-7): EAGVAQSPRYKIIEKRQSVAFWCNPISGHATLYWYQQILGQGPKLLIQFQNNGVVDDSQLPKDRFSAERLKGVDSTLKIQPAKLEDSAVYLCASSPIEDRDPIFCEQYFGPGTRLTVT.

The table lists this clonotype with a few counts. The gene calls are TRBV2 and TRBJ1-1; 7 bases align to TRBD1. CDR3 size: 14 residues. Germline trimming cut 1 base from V and 4 bases from J; bases unmatched to any gene: 3. Germline CDR1 SNHLY, CDR2 FYNNEI. The CDR3, as DNA: TGTGCCAGCAGTGAAGGGACAGGTACCACTGAAGCTTTCTTT. Translating it yields CASSEGTGTTEAFF.

A word on this clonotype: Given the absence of the conserved phenylalanine or tryptophan at the CDR3 end, a read error is likely. V gene TRBV24-1 combines with J gene TRBJ1-2; D unresolved. The germline V and J ends were trimmed by 12 bases and 5 bases, with 15 bases remaining between them. Germline lookup yields CDR1 KGHDR and CDR2 SFDVKD. This CDR3 is 12 amino acids long. CDR3 sequence: CASKDSRYGYTV. DNA of the CDR3: TGTGCCTCCAAGGACTCCCGGTATGGCTACACCGTC.

This clonotype showed up just a few times. The junction and the germline gene differ at one end; a read error may be behind it. The CDR3 coding sequence is TGTGCCAGCAGCGGGGGAGGGGGGAGCCACGAGCAGCACTTC. It translates to CASSGGGGSHEQHF. The chain combines TRBV7-3 with TRBJ2-7, with TRBD2 as a possible D gene (7 bases). CDR3 length: 14 amino acids. CDR1 and CDR2 (germline): SGHTA, FQGTGA. The full variable domain, with the rest looked up from reference TRBV7-3 and TRBJ2-7, is GAGVSQTPSNKVTEKGKYVELRCDPISGHTALYWYRQSLGQGPEFLIYFQGTGAADDSGLPNDRFFAVRPEGSVSTLKIQRTERGDSAVYLCASSGGGGSHEQHFGPGTRLTVT.

This clonotype was seen repeatedly, ten times or more. The rearrangement uses TRBV6-1 and TRBJ2-7, with a weak D call TRBD2 (5 bases). Germline assignment: CDR1 MNHNS and CDR2 SASEGT. V was clipped by 3 bases and J by 4 bases, with 10 bases between them. The CDR3 has 13 amino acids. The CDR3 loop is CASSERESYEQYF. The CDR3 nucleotides read TGTGCCAGCAGTGAGAGGGAATCGTACGAGCAGTACTTC.

The chain joins TRBV3-1 to TRBJ1-1; D unclear. Germline V gene lookup returns CDR1 LGHDT and CDR2 YNNKEL (reference sequence). The CDR3 runs to 14 residues. V lost 7 bases, J lost 6 bases, and 18 bases lay in between. CDR3 DNA sequence: TGTGCCAGCAACGACAAGAACGTATACCCTGAAGCTTTCTTT. Its translation is CASNDKNVYPEAFF.

This clonotype occurred a few times. This chain joins TRBV27 and TRBJ1-1; weak D call: TRBD1 (5 bases). The germline V gene has CDR1 MNHEY and CDR2 SMNVEV (reference sequence). V was pared by 1 base and J by 0 bases, with 12 bases between. The CDR3 sequence is 16 residues long. CDR3 DNA: TGTGCCAGCAGTTTATATCGGGGGACCCTGAACACTGAAGCTTTCTTT. This gives the protein CASSLYRGTLNTEAFF.

The V gene is TRBV6-1, the J gene TRBJ1-1, with D uncertain. The V end lost 8 bases, the J end lost 4 bases, and 17 bases lay between the germline ends. This CDR3 has 14 residues. From germline, CDR1 is MNHNS and CDR2 SASEGT. The CDR3 nucleotides are TGTGCCAGCTCGTGGAGGTCGTCTCGCACTGAAGCTTTCTTT. Translated, it gives CASSWRSSRTEAFF.

This clonotype was observed at least ten times. The CDR3 region is CASSSGTGGRNQPQHF. For the CDR3, the DNA is TGTGCCAGCAGTTCCGGGACAGGGGGACGCAATCAGCCCCAGCATTTT. The chain carries TRBV27 and TRBJ1-5, with 11 bases matching TRBD1. V gave up 4 bases and J gave up 2 bases; unmatched junction bases: 4. CDR1 and CDR2 (germline): MNHEY, SMNVEV (reference sequence). The CDR3 has 16 amino acids.

This clonotype was picked up a small number of times. This chain joins TRBV13 and TRBJ2-7; TRBD1 matches at 7 bases. The J segment lost 0 bases and the V segment lost 5 bases, leaving 10 bases of the junction unmatched. CDR3 length equals 16 residues. From germline, CDR1 is PRHDT and CDR2 FYEKMQ (reference sequence). CDR3: CASSAHARQGSYEQYF. For the CDR3, the DNA is TGTGCCAGCAGCGCTCATGCTCGACAGGGCTCCTACGAGCAGTACTTC.

This clonotype was counted many times. This chain joins TRBV20-1 and TRBJ2-7; D call uncertain. Trimming took off 6 bases at V and 0 bases at J, with 9 bases between the two ends. Germline assignment: CDR1 DFQATT and CDR2 SNEGSKA (reference sequence). CDR3 length: 12 residues. Here the CDR3 reads CSAPPLSYEQYF. As DNA, the CDR3 is TGCAGTGCCCCGCCTCTCTCCTACGAGCAGTACTTC.

The table lists this clonotype with many counts. The chain couples TRBV5-1 to TRBJ2-7, with 8 positions matching TRBD1. The trim removed 4 bases at V and 3 bases at J, leaving 6 bases unmatched. The CDR3 spans 14 residues. The germline V gene has CDR1 SGHRS and CDR2 YFSETQ. The DNA of the CDR3 is TGCGCCAGCAGCACCGGACAGGGATACTACGAGCAGTACTTC. It codes for CASSTGQGYYEQYF.

The CDR3 nucleotides are TGTGCCAGCAGTTTAGGTGGAGGGCTCTCTGGAAACACCATATATTTT. It translates to CASSLGGGLSGNTIYF. The chain links TRBV28 to TRBJ1-3, with no clear D. The V and J ends lost 2 bases and 0 bases respectively, with 11 bases between them. The CDR3 spans 16 residues. The germline gives CDR1 MDHEN, CDR2 SYDVKM.

The table lists this clonotype with many counts. For the CDR3, the DNA is TGTGCCAGCAGTTTTGGACTGGTCTATGAAGCTTTCTTT. Translating gives CASSFGLVYEAFF. V usage is TRBV12-3 or TRBV12-4 and J usage is TRBJ1-1, with D hard to call. Trimming removed 3 bases at V and 7 bases at J, with 12 bases between. The CDR3 is 13 amino acids.

This clonotype has ten or more counts. The V gene is TRBV6-1, the J gene TRBJ2-7; 12 bases agree with TRBD1. The CDR3 sequence is 16 residues long. Germline V gene sequence: CDR1 MNHNS, CDR2 SASEGT. V lost 2 bases, J lost 5 bases, and 7 bases stayed unmatched. Here the CDR3 reads CASSESPGQGADEQYF. In DNA form, the CDR3 reads TGTGCCAGCAGTGAAAGTCCGGGACAGGGGGCGGACGAGCAGTACTTC.

This clonotype has a count of ten or more. The rearrangement links TRBV12-3 or TRBV12-4 to TRBJ2-2; D might be TRBD1 (6 bases). The CDR3 has 14 amino acids. Trimming removed 6 bases from V and 3 bases from J, with 11 bases in between. CDR3 DNA: TGTGCCAGCAGGTCCTACAGGGACACCGGGGAGCTGTTTTTT. Its protein product is CASRSYRDTGELFF.

This clonotype has just a few counts. J is TRBJ1-4 and V is TRBV15; 7 bases map to TRBD1. This CDR3 is built from 15 residues. Looked up from germline, CDR1 is LNHNV and CDR2 is YYDKDF (reference sequence). Trimming took 5 bases from V and 7 from J; bases not matched to a gene: 10. CDR3 sequence (DNA): TGTGCCACCAGCGACAGGGTGGGCGGCGTTGAAAAACTGTTTTTT. It yields the protein CATSDRVGGVEKLFF.